The sequence of this T cell receptor beta chain was determined in a study of type 1 and type 2 diabetes patients. Study-level background: Participants included type 1 and type 2 diabetes patients plus nondiabetic controls. Study outcomes and limitations: Unmatched age and gender across groups might bias interpretation.

This clonotype has a handful of counts. The antigen is undetermined. The PCR template was genomic DNA. Amplification of the beta chain CDR3 used 30 forward and 13 reverse multiplex primers. TCRdb analysed the multiplex PCR reads with MiXCR anew, one entry per CDR3 protein. The data show around 300,000 distinct CDR3 sequences, 47% seen once. Sequenced material: peripheral blood mononuclear cells (PBMCs). This clonotype was sampled from a man between 18 and 29 years old with type 2 diabetes.

For the CDR3, the DNA is TGCAGTGCTAGAGGTTATAGCAATCAGCCCCAGCATTTT. Protein: CSARGYSNQPQHF. The rearrangement uses TRBV20-1 and TRBJ1-5; no clear D. CDR1 and CDR2 from the germline V gene are DFQATT and SNEGSKA (reference sequence). Between the trimmed V and J ends, which lost 1 base and 0 bases, there was a span of 4 bases. The CDR3 is 13 residues long.